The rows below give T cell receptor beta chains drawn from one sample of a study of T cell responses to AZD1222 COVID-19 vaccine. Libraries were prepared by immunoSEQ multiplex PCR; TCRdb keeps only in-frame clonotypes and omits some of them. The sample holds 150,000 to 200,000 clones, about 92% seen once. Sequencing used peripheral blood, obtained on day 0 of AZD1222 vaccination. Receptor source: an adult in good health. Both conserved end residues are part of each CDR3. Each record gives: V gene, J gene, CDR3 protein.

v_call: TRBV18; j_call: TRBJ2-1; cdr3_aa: CASSPTGTNGNEQFF
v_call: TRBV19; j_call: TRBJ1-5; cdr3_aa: CASSGSEYSNQPQHF
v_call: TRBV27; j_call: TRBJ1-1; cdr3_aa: CASTRTMNTEAFF
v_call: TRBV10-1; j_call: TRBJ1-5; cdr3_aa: CASSEILQGDQPQHF
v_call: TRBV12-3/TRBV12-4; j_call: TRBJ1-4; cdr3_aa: CASSFSEKLFF
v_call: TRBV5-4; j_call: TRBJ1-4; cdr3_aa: CASSPEGREKLFF
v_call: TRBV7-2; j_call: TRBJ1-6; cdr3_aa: CASSLGLGVSPLHF
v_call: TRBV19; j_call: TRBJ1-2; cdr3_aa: CASSRDSLYGYTF
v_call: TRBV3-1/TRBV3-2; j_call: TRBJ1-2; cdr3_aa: CASRLGQGNGYTF
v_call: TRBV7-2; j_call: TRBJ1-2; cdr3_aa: CASSLQEGAGGYTF